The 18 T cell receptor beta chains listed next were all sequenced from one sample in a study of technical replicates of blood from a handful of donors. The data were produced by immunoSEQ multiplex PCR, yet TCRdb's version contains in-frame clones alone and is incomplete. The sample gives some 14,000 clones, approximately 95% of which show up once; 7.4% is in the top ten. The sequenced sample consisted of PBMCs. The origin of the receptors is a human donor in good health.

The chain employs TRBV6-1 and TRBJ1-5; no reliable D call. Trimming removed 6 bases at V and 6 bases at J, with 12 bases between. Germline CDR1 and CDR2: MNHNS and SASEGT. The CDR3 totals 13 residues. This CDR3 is CASRERLTQPQHF. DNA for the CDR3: TGTGCCAGCAGAGAGAGGTTGACTCAGCCCCAGCATTTT.

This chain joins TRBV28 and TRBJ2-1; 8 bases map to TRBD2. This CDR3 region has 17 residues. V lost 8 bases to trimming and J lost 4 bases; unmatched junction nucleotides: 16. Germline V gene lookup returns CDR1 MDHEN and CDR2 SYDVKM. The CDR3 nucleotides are TGTGCCAGCCTTACCCAAGCGGGAGCTAGCGATTACAATGAGCAGTTCTTC. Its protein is CASLTQAGASDYNEQFF. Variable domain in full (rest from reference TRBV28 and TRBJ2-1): DVKVTQSSRYLVKRTGEKVFLECVQDMDHENMFWYRQDPGLGLRLIYFSYDVKMKEKGDIPEGYSVSREKKERFSLILESASTNQTSMYLCASLTQAGASDYNEQFFGPGTRLTVL.

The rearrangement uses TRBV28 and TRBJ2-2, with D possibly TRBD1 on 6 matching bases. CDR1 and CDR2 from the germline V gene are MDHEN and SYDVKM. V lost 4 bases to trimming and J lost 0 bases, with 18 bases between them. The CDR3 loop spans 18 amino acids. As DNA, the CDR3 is TGTGCCAGCAGTTCCCCAACCCTTGACAGGACGAACACCGGGGAGCTGTTTTTT. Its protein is CASSSPTLDRTNTGELFF. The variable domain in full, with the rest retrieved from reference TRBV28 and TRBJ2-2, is DVKVTQSSRYLVKRTGEKVFLECVQDMDHENMFWYRQDPGLGLRLIYFSYDVKMKEKGDIPEGYSVSREKKERFSLILESASTNQTSMYLCASSSPTLDRTNTGELFFGEGSRLTVL.

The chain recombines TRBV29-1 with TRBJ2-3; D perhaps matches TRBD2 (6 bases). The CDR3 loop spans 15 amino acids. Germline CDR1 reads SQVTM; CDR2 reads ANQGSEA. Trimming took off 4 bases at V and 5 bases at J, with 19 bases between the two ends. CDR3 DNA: TGCAGCGTTGGGGATTTGTCCTGGGGAGGAGATACGCAGTATTTT. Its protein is CSVGDLSWGGDTQYF.

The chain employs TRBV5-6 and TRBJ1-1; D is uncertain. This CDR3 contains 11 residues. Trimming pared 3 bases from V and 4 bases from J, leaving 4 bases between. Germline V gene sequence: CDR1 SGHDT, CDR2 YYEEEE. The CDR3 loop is CASSSVTEAFF. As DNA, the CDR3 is TGTGCCAGCAGCTCTGTCACTGAAGCTTTCTTT.

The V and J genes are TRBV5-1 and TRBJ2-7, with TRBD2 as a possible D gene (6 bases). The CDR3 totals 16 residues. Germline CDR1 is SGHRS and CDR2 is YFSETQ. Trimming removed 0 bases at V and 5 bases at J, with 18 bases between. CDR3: CASSLGSGVYLNEQYF. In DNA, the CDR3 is TGCGCCAGCAGCTTGGGGTCGGGGGTTTATCTTAACGAGCAGTACTTC.

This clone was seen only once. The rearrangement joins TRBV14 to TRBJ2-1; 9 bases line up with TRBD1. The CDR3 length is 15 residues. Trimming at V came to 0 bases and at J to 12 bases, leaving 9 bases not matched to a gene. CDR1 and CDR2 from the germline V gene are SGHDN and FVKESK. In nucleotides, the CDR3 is TGTGCCAGCAGCCAAGATAGCACCGCGGGACAGGGGCAGTTCTTC. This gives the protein CASSQDSTAGQGQFF. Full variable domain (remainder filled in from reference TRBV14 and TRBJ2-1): EAGVTQFPSHSVIEKGQTVTLRCDPISGHDNLYWYRRVMGKEIKFLLHFVKESKQDESGMPNNRFLAERTGGTYSTLKVQPAELEDSGVYFCASSQDSTAGQGQFFGPGTRLTVL.

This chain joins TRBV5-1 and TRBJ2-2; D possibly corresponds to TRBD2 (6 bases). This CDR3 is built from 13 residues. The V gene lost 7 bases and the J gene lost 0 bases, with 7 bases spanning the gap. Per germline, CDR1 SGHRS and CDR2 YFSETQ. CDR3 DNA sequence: TGCGCCAGCGCGGGGACGAACACCGGGGAGCTGTTTTTT. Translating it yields CASAGTNTGELFF.

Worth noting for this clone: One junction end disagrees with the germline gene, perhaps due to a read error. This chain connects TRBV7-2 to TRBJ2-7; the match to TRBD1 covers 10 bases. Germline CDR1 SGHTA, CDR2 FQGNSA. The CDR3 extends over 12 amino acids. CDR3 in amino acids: CASSPRQGAVDF. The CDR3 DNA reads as TGTGCCAGCAGCCCAAGACAGGGGGCCGTCGACTTC.

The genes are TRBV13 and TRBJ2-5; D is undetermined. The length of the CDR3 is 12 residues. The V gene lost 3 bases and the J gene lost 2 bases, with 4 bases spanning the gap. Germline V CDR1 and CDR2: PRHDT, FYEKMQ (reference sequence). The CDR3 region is CASSLRQETQYF. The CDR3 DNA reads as TGTGCCAGCAGCTTGCGTCAAGAGACCCAGTACTTC.

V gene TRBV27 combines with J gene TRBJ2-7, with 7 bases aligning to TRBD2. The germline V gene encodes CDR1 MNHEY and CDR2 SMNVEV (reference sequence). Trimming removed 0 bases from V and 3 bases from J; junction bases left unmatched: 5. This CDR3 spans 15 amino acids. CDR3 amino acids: CASSLSGGAGYEQYF. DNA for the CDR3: TGTGCCAGCAGTTTATCGGGAGGGGCAGGCTACGAGCAGTACTTC.

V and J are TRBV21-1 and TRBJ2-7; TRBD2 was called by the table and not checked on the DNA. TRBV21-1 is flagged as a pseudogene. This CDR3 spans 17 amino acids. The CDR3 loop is CASSKLGLAGGLDEQYF. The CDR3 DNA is TGTGCCAGCAGCAAACTCGGGCTAGCGGGAGGATTGGACGAGCAGTACTTC.

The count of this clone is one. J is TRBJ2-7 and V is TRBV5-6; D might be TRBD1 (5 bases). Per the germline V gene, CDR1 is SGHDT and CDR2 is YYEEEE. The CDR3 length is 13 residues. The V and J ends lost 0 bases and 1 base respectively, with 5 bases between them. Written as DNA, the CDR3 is TGTGCCAGCAGCTTGGCAGGGTCCTACGAGCAGTACTTC. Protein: CASSLAGSYEQYF.

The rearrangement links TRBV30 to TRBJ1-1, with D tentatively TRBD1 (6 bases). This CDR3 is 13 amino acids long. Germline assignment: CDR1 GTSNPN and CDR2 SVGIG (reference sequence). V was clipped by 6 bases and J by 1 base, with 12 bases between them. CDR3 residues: CACSGQPNTEAFF. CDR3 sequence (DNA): TGTGCCTGTTCAGGACAGCCGAACACTGAAGCTTTCTTT.

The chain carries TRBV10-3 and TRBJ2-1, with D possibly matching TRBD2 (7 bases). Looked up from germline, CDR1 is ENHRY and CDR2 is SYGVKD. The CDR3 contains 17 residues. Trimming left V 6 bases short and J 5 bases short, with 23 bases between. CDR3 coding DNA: TGTGCCATCAGGGGGGGGGAACAGGGTCTAGGCGACAATGAGCAGTTCTTC. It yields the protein CAIRGGEQGLGDNEQFF.

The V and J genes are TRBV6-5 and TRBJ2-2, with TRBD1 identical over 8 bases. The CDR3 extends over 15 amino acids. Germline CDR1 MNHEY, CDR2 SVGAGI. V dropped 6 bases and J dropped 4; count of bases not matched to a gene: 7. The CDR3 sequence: CASRLDRAFTGELFF. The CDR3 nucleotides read TGTGCCAGCAGACTGGACAGGGCATTCACCGGGGAGCTGTTTTTT.

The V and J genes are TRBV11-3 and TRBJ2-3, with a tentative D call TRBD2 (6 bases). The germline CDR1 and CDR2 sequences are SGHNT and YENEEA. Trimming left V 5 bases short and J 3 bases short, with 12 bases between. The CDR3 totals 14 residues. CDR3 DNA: TGTGCCAGCAGCACCTCCGGGGGTACAGATACGCAGTATTTT. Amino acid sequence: CASSTSGGTDTQYF.

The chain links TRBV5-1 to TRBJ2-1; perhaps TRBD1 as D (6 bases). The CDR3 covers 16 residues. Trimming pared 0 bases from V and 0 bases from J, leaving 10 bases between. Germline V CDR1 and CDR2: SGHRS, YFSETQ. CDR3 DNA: TGCGCCAGCAGCTTGGGAGCGGACAGCTCCTACAATGAGCAGTTCTTC. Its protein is CASSLGADSSYNEQFF.